The clone carrying this TCR beta chain was seen just once. Sequencing was performed with immunoSEQ multiplex PCR; in TCRdb, only in-frame clones are kept and a portion is missing. The repertoire includes about 220,000 clones, 70% to 90% of them detected once, and around 3% sits in the top ten. The entry originates in a study of blood T cell repertoires in COVID-19. The sample was peripheral blood. This clonotype was obtained from a man in his fifties or sixties who had recovered from COVID-19.

CDR3 sequence (DNA): TGTGCCAGCAGTTTAGTTCAGGGGGCGGGGGGGCAGCCCCAGCATTTT. Translated, it gives CASSLVQGAGGQPQHF. This chain links TRBV28 with TRBJ1-5; 8 bases line up with TRBD1. Trimming cost V 2 bases and J 7 bases; bases outside gene matches: 10. There are 16 residues in the CDR3. The germline V gene encodes CDR1 MDHEN and CDR2 SYDVKM.